This T cell receptor (beta chain) was obtained from a study of blood T cell repertoires in COVID-19. On the study more broadly: Samples of COVID-19 (acute and convalescent) were obtained from the United States, Italy and Spain. The cDNA or gDNA used as material had been derived from T cells, B-cell-depleted T cells, or PBMCs.

Under the authors' procedure: Using reference gene primer amplification, nucleated cell counts were estimated. The assay was immunoSEQ multiplex PCR, and TCRdb's table has in-frame clones only and misses some. From that table come the V and J calls and clone size; the DNA was used to work out D and trimming. In the table there are approximately 160,000 clones, roughly 80% of which are singletons. With 6 bases clipped from V and 5 bases from J, the junction kept 10 bases outside the gene matches. The CDR3 extends over 14 amino acids. Germline V gene lookup returns CDR1 SQVTM and CDR2 ANQGSEA. This receptor was taken from a man aged 60 to 69 with acute or convalescent COVID-19. The rearrangement joins TRBV29-1 to TRBJ2-1, with 7 positions matching TRBD2. The sample comprised peripheral blood. The CDR3 loop is CSVRISGRDNEQFF. Here the CDR3 DNA reads TGCAGCGTGAGAATCTCAGGGAGGGACAATGAGCAGTTCTTC.